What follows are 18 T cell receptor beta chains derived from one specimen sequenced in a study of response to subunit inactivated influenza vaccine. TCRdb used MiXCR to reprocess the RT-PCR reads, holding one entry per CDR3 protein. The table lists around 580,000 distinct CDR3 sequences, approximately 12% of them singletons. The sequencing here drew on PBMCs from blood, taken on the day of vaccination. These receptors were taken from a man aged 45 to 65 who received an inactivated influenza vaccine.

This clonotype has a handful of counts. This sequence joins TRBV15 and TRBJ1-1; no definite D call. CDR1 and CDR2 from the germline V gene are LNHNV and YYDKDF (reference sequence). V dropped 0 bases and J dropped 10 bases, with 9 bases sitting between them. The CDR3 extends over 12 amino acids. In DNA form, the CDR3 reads TGTGCCACCAGCAGAGATGGGCAGAGAGCTTTCTTT. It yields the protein CATSRDGQRAFF.

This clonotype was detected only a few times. CDR3 in amino acids: CASSPPGGEQYF. In DNA, the CDR3 is TGTGCCAGCTCACCACCGGGGGGCGAGCAGTACTTC. This chain links TRBV18 with TRBJ2-7, with a tentative D call TRBD2 (6 bases). Germline V gives CDR1 KGHSH, CDR2 LQKENI. The CDR3 totals 12 residues. V was trimmed by 0 bases and J by 6 bases, leaving 6 bases between them.

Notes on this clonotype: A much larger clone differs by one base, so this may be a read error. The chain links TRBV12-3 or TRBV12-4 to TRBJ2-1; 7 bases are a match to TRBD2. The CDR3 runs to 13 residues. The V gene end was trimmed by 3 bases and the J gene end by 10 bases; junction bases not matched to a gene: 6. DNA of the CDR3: TGTGCCAGCAGTTTCGGACTAGTAGTCGAGCAGTTCTTC. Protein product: CASSFGLVVEQFF.

The CDR3 DNA follows: TGTGCCAGCAGGGCAGAGACGAACACTGAAGCTTTCTTT. Encoded protein: CASRAETNTEAFF. The chain combines TRBV6-1 with TRBJ1-1; unclear D gene. CDR1 MNHNS and CDR2 SASEGT come from the germline V gene. CDR3 length equals 13 residues. The V end lost 6 bases, the J end lost 1 base, and 9 bases lay between the germline ends.

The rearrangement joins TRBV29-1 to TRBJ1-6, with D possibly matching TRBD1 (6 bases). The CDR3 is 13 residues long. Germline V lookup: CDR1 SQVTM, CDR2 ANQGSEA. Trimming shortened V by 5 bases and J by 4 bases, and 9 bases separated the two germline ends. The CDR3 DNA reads TGCAGCGTTAAACAGGGTTATAATTCACCCCTCCACTTT. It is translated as CSVKQGYNSPLHF.

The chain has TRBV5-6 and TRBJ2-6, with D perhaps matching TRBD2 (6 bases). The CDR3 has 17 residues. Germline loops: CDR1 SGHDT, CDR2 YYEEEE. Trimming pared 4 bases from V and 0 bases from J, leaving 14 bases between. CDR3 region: CASSLDYGGSGANVLTF. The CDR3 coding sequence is TGTGCCAGCAGCCTGGACTACGGGGGCTCTGGGGCCAACGTCCTGACTTTC. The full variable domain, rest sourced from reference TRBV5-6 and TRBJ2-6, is DAGVTQSPTHLIKTRGQQVTLRCSPKSGHDTVSWYQQALGQGPQFIFQYYEEEERQRGNFPDRFSGHQFPNYSSELNVNALLLGDSALYLCASSLDYGGSGANVLTFGAGSRLTVL.

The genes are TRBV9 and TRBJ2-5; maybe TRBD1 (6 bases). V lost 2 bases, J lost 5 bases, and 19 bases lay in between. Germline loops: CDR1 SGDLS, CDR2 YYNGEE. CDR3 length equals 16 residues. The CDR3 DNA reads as TGTGCCAGCAGCGTCTACGGGACACCCGCCGCGGAGACCCAGTACTTC. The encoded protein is CASSVYGTPAAETQYF.

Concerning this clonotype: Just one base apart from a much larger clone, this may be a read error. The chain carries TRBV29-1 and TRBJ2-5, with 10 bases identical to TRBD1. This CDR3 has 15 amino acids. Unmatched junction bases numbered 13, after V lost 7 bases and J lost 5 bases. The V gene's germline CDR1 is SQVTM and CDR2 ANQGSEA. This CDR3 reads CSGDSWTGGEETQYF. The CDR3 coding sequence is TGCAGCGGTGATTCCTGGACAGGGGGAGAGGAGACCCAGTACTTC.

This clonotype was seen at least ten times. The CDR3 here is CASSPSYNEQFF. The CDR3 nucleotides read TGTGCCAGTAGCCCTTCATACAATGAGCAGTTCTTC. This chain joins TRBV19 and TRBJ2-1; no reliable D call. Germline V lookup: CDR1 LNHDA, CDR2 SQIVND (reference sequence). V was cut by 6 bases and J by 4 bases, with 7 bases left in between. This CDR3 spans 12 amino acids.

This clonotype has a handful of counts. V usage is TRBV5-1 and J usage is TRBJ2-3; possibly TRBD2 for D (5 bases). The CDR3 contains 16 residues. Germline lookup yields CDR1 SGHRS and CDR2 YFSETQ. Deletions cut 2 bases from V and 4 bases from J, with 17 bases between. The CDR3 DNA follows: TGCGCCAGCAGCTTTGGTCGAGACACTAGGGCAGATACGCAGTATTTT. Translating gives CASSFGRDTRADTQYF. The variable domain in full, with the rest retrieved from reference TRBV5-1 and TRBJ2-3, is KAGVTQTPRYLIKTRGQQVTLSCSPISGHRSVSWYQQTPGQGLQFLFEYFSETQRNKGNFPGRFSGRQFSNSRSEMNVSTLELGDSALYLCASSFGRDTRADTQYFGPGTRLTVL.

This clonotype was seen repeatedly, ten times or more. CDR3 region: CASSYSISNTGELFF. CDR3 DNA: TGTGCCAGCAGTTACTCGATTTCAAACACCGGGGAGCTGTTTTTT. The chain recombines TRBV6-5 with TRBJ2-2, with unresolved D. V dropped 0 bases and J dropped 2 bases, with 7 bases sitting between them. CDR1 is MNHEY, CDR2 SVGAGI, per germline. This CDR3 contains 15 residues.

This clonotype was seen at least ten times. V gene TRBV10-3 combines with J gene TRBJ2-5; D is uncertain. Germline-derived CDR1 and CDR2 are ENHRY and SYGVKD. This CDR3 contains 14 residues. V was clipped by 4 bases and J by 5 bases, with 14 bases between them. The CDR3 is CAISATLRKETQYF. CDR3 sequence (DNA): TGTGCCATCAGTGCGACCTTGAGGAAGGAGACCCAGTACTTC.

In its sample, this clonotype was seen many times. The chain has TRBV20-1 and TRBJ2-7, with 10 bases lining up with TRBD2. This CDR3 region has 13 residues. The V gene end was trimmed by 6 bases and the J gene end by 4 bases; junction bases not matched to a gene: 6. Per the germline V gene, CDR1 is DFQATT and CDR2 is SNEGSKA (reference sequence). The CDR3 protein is CSAESGREYEQYF. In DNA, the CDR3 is TGCAGTGCAGAAAGCGGGAGGGAATACGAGCAGTACTTC.

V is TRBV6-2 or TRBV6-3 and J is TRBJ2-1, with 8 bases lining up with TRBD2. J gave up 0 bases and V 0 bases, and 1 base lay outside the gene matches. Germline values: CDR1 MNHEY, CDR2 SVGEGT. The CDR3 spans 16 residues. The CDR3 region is CASSYSAGDSYNEQFF. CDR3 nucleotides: TGTGCCAGCAGTTACTCAGCGGGGGACTCCTACAATGAGCAGTTCTTC.

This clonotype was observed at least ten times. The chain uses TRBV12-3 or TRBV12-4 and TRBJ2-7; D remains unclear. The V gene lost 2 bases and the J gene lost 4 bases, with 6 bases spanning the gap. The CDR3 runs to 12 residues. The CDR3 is CASSLSEYEQYF. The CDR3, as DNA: TGTGCCAGCAGTTTATCGGAGTACGAGCAGTACTTC.

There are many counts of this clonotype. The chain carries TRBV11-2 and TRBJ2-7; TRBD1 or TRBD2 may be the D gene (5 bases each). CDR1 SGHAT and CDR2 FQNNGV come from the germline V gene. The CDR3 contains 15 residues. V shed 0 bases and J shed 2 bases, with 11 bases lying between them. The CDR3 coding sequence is TGTGCCAGCAGCTTAGAGGTGGGACCCGCCTACGAGCAGTACTTC. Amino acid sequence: CASSLEVGPAYEQYF.

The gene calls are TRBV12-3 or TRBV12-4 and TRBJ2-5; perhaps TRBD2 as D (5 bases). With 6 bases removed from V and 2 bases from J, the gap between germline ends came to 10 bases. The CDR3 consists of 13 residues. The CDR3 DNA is TGTGCCAGCAGCTGGGGAGTACAAGAGACCCAGTACTTC. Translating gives CASSWGVQETQYF.

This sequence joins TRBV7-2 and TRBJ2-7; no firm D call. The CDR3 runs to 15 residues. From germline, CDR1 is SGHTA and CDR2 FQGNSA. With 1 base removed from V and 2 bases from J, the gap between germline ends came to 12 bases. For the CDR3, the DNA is TGTGCCAGCAGCTTAGTCTCGGTCTTAGCCTACGAGCAGTACTTC. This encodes CASSLVSVLAYEQYF.